Here is one T cell receptor beta chain with its context. After removal of 2 bases from V and 5 bases from J, the junction contained 6 bases not matched to a gene. Germline CDR1 MNHNY, CDR2 SVGAGI (reference sequence). The CDR3 extends over 15 amino acids. PCR used 60 Vbeta primers and 13 Jbeta primers. TCRdb keeps only in-frame clones here, not all; method: immunoSEQ multiplex PCR. The profile shows about 180,000 clones, approximately 78% of them singletons. This entry comes from a study of cytomegalovirus exposure and HLA in healthy donors. Material: PBMCs. This clonotype was sampled from a woman aged 45-60 years in good health and CMV-seropositive. V usage is TRBV6-6 and J usage is TRBJ1-1, with 9 bases fitting TRBD1. CDR3 sequence reads: CASSYLGQGTTEAFF. The CDR3 DNA sequence: TGTGCCAGCAGTTACCTGGGACAGGGAACGACTGAAGCTTTCTTT.